One T cell receptor beta chain is described in this entry. Its antigen is undetermined. TCRdb redid the calling of the 5' RACE reads with MiXCR, one entry per CDR3 protein. Here the sample spans around 500,000 distinct CDR3 sequences, 11% to 15% being singletons. The data belong to a study of identical twins. Whole-study results and caveats: With abundant cord blood beta clonotypes, insertions were fewer; memory repertoires showed no such pattern.

CDR1 is MNHEY and CDR2 is SVGAGI in the germline V gene. The V end lost 4 bases, the J end lost 6 bases, and 12 bases lay between the germline ends. The CDR3 consists of 13 residues. These data are also associated with another study on yellow fever vaccine responses in identical twins.

The V gene is TRBV6-5, the J gene TRBJ1-2, with D possibly TRBD1 on 6 matching bases. The origin of this receptor is a woman between 18 and 30 years old in good health. Source material: CD4+ T cells sorted from blood. The CDR3 DNA sequence: TGTGCCAGCAGTTTAACAGGGAGGGATGGCTACACCTTC. The encoded protein is CASSLTGRDGYTF.